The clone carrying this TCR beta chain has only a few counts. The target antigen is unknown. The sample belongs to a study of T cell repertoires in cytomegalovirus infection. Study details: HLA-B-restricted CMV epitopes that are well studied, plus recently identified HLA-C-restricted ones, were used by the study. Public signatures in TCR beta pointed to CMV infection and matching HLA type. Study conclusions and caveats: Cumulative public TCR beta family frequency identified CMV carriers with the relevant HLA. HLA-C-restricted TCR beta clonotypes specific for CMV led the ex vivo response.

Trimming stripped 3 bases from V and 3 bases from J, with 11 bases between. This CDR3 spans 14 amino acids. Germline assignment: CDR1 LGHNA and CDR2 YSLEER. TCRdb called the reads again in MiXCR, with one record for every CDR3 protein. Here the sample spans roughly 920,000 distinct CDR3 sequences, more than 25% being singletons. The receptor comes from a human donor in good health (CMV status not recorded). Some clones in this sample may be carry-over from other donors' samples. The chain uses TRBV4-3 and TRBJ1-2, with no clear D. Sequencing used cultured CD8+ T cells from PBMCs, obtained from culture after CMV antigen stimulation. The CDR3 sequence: CASSQGSIDYGYTF. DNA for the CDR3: TGCGCCAGCAGCCAGGGCTCTATTGACTATGGCTACACCTTC.